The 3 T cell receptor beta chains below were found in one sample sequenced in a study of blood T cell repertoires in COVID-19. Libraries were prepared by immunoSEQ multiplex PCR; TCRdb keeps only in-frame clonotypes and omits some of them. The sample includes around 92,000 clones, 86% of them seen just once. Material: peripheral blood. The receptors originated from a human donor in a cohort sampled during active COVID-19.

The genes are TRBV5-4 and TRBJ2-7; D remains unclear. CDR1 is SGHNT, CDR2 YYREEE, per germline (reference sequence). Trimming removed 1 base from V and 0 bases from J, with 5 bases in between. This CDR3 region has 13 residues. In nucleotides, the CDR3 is TGTGCCAGCAGCTTGCCCCACTCCTACGAGCAGTACTTC. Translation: CASSLPHSYEQYF.

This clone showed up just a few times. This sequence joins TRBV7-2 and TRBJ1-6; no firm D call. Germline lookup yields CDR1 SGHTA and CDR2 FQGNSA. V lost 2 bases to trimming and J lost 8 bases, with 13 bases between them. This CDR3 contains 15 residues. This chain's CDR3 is CASSLRVGGDSPLHF. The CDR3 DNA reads TGTGCCAGCAGCTTAAGGGTCGGCGGGGATTCACCCCTCCACTTT.

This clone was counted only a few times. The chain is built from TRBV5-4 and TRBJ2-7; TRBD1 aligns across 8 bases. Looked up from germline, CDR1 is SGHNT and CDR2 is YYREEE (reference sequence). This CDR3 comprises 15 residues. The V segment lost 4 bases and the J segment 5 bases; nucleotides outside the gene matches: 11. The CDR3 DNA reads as TGTGCCAGCAGCACCCGACAGGGGAGCCTAAACGAGCAGTACTTC. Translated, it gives CASSTRQGSLNEQYF.